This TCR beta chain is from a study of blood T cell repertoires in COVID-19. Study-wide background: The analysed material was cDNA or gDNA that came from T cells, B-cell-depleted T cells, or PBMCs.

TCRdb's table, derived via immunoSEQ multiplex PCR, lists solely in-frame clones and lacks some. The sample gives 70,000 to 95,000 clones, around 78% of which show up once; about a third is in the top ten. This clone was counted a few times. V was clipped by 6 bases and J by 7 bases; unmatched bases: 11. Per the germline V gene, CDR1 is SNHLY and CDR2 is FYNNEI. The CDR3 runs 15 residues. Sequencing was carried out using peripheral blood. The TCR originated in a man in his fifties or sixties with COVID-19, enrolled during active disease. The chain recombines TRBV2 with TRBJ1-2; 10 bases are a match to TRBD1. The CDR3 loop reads CASRGQGMASSGYTF. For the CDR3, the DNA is TGTGCCAGCAGGGGACAGGGGATGGCATCGAGTGGCTACACCTTC.